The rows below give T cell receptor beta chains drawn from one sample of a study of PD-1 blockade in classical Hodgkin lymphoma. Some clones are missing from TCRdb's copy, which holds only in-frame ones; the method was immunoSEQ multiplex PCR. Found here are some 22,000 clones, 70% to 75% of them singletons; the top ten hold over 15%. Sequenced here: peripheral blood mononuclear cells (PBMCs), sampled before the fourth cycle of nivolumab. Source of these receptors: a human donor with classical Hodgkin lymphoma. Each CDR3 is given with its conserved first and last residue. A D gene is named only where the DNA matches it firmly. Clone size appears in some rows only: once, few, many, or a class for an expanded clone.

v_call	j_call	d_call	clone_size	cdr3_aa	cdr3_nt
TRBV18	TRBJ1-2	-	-	CASSPAGPGMSYGYTF	TGTGCCAGCTCACCGGCGGGGCCGGGAATGTCCTATGGCTACACCTTC
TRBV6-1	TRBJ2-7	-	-	CASSESNYEQYF	TGTGCCAGCAGTGAATCTAACTACGAGCAGTACTTC
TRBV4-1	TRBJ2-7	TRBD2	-	CASSQDGDGLAGYEQYF	TGCGCCAGCAGCCAAGACGGAGACGGACTAGCGGGCTACGAGCAGTACTTC
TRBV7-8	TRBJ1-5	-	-	CASSFEGWNQPQHF	TGTGCCAGCAGCTTTGAGGGATGGAATCAGCCCCAGCATTTT
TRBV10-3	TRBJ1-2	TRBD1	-	CAISSGTGGYGYTF	TGTGCCATCAGTTCCGGGACAGGAGGTTATGGCTACACCTTC
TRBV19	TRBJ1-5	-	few	CASSMGSQPQHF	TGTGCCAGTAGTATGGGTAGTCAGCCCCAGCATTTT
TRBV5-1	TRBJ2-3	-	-	CASSLGTFLDTQYF	TGCGCCAGCAGCCTAGGGACATTTTTGGATACGCAGTATTTT
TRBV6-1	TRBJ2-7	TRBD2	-	CASGGEWAYEQYF	TGTGCCAGCGGGGGGGAATGGGCCTACGAGCAGTACTTC
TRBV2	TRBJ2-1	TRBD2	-	CASSERLAAPLNNEQFF	TGTGCCAGCAGTGAAAGGCTAGCGGCCCCACTTAACAATGAGCAGTTCTTC
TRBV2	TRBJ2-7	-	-	CASTKSDSYEQYF	TGTGCCAGCACGAAGTCAGACTCCTACGAGCAGTACTTC
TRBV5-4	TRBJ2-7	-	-	CASSLDRNEQYF	TGTGCCAGCAGTCTGGACAGAAACGAGCAGTACTTC
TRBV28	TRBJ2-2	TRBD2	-	CASSSWASGVNTGELFF	TGTGCCAGCAGTTCTTGGGCTAGCGGGGTTAACACCGGGGAGCTGTTTTTT
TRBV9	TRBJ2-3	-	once	CASSVDPAGQASDTQYF	TGTGCCAGCAGCGTAGACCCAGCGGGCCAGGCGTCAGATACGCAGTATTTT
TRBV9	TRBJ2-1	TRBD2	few	CASSQTLSSGSTRMGEQFF	TGTGCCAGCAGCCAAACCCTCTCTAGCGGGAGTACTCGGATGGGTGAGCAGTTCTTC
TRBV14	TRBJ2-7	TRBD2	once	CASSHRLGLAVYEQYF	TGTGCCAGCAGCCATAGACTGGGACTAGCGGTCTACGAGCAGTACTTC
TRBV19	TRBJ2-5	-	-	CASRSSLASWETQYF	TGTGCCAGTAGATCGTCACTAGCCTCTTGGGAGACCCAGTACTTC
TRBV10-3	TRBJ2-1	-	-	CAISDRPPGYNEQFF	TGTGCCATCAGTGACAGACCCCCGGGGTACAATGAGCAGTTCTTC
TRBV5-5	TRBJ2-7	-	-	CASSIAVGESYEQYF	TGTGCCAGCAGCATTGCGGTTGGAGAATCCTACGAGCAGTACTTC
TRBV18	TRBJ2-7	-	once	CASSPAGISSYEQYF	TGTGCCAGCTCACCAGCCGGGATTTCATCCTACGAGCAGTACTTC
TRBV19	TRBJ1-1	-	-	CASSIVETGYNEAFF	TGTGCCAGTAGTATTGTAGAAACAGGGTATAATGAAGCTTTCTTT
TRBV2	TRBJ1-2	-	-	CASRSWGFGNTF	-
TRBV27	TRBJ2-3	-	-	CASTPRPATDTQYF	TGTGCCAGCACCCCCCGCCCAGCAACAGATACGCAGTATTTT
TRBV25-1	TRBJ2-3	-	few	CASGISTDTQYF	TGTGCCAGTGGGATTAGCACAGATACGCAGTATTTT
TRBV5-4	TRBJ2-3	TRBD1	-	CASRRQGEGDTQYF	TGTGCCAGCAGAAGACAGGGGGAAGGAGATACGCAGTATTTT
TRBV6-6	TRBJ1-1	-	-	CASFLIIGGSEAFF	TGTGCCAGCTTCTTAATAATAGGGGGGAGTGAAGCTTTCTTT
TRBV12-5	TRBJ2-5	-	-	CASGSGRLQETQYF	TGTGCTAGTGGTTCGGGACGGCTTCAAGAGACCCAGTACTTC
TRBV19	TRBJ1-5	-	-	CATNTVTNQPQHF	TGTGCCACCAACACGGTGACCAATCAGCCCCAGCATTTT
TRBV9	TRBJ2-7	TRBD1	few	CASSADRGLNEQYF	TGTGCCAGCAGCGCGGACAGGGGGCTAAATGAGCAGTACTTC
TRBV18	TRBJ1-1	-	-	CASSPSGGTLYTEAFF	TGTGCCAGCTCACCATCTGGCGGAACGTTGTACACTGAAGCTTTCTTT
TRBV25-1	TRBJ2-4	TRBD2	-	CASSDSAGGKNIQYF	TGTGCCAGCAGTGATTCAGCGGGAGGCAAAAACATTCAGTACTTC
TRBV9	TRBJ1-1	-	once	CASSVEAGNTEAFF	TGTGCCAGCAGCGTAGAAGCCGGGAACACTGAAGCTTTCTTT
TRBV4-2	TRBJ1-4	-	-	CASSQDGRVGDEKLFF	TGTGCCAGCAGCCAAGACGGCAGGGTGGGGGATGAAAAACTGTTTTTT
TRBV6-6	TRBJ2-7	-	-	CASSFLDSPAYEQYF	TGTGCCAGCAGTTTTCTGGACAGCCCCGCCTACGAGCAGTACTTC
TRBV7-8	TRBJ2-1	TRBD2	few	CASSRKGLAGHARGNEQFF	TGTGCCAGCAGCCGAAAGGGACTAGCGGGGCATGCGAGGGGCAATGAGCAGTTCTTC
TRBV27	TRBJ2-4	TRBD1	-	CASSSQGAAKNIQYF	TGTGCCAGCAGTTCCCAGGGGGCAGCCAAAAACATTCAGTACTTC
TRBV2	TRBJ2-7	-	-	CASSESAAAYEQYF	TGTGCCAGCAGTGAATCGGCAGCCGCCTACGAGCAGTACTTC
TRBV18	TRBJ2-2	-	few	CASSPRREAGELFF	TGTGCCAGCTCACCAAGGAGAGAAGCCGGGGAGCTGTTTTTT
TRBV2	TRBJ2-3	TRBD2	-	CASTAGLAGAGDTQYF	TGTGCCAGCACCGCGGGACTAGCGGGAGCGGGAGATACGCAGTATTTT
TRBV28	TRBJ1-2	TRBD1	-	CASSLYPRTGGVYGYTF	TGTGCCAGCAGTTTATACCCCAGGACAGGGGGCGTTTATGGCTACACCTTC
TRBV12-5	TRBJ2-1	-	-	CASGLSGSSYNEQFF	TGTGCTAGTGGTTTGTCAGGCAGCTCCTACAATGAGCAGTTCTTC
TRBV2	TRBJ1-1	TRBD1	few	CACRGQGNTEAFF	TGTGCCTGTAGGGGGCAGGGGAACACTGAAGCTTTCTTT
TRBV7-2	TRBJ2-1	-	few	CASTQYNEQFF	TGTGCCAGCACCCAATACAATGAGCAGTTCTTC
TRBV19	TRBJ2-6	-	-	CASSRGLDVGANVLTF	TGTGCCAGTAGTCGGGGTTTGGACGTCGGGGCCAACGTCCTGACTTTC
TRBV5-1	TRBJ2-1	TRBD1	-	CASSGTDAHNEQFF	TGCGCCAGCAGCGGGACAGATGCACACAATGAGCAGTTCTTC
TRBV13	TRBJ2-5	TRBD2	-	CASSLGLAGVGETQYF	TGTGCCAGCAGCTTAGGGCTAGCGGGAGTCGGGGAGACCCAGTACTTC